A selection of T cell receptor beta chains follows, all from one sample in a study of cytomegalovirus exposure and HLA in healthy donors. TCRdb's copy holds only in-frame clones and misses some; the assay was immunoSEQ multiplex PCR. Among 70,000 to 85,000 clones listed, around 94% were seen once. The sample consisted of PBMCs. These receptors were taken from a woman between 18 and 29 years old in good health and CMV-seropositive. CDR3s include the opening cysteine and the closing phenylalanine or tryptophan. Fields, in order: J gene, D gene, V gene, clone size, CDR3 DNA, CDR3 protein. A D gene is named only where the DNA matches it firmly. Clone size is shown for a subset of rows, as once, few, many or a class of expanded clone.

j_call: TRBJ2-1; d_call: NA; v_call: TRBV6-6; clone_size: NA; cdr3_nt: TGTGCCAGCAGTTACAGCAGGGGAGCGTACAATGAGCAGTTCTTC; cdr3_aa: CASSYSRGAYNEQFF
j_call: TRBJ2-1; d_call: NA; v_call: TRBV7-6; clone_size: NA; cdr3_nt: TGTGCCAGCAGTTGGGGTGGCGGGTGGGATGAGCAGTTCTTC; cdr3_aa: CASSWGGGWDEQFF
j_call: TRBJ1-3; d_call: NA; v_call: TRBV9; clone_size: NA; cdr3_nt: TGTGCCAGCAGCGCCCCGGGCAGGAGGGAAACGACTTCTGGAAACACCATATATTTT; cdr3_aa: CASSAPGRRETTSGNTIYF
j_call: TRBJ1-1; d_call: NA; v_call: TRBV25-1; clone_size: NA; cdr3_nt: TGTGCCAGCAGTGATGAGGGAAGGGTCCCCTGGGGTGAAGTTTTCTTT; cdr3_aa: CASSDEGRVPWGEVFF
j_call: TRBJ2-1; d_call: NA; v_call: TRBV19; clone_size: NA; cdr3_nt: TGTGCCAGTAGTGAGGGACTCATCTACAATGAGCAGTTCTTC; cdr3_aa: CASSEGLIYNEQFF
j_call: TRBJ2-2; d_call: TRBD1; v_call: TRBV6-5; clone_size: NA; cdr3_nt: TGTGCCAGCAGTCCAGGGGGCTGGGGCGGGGAGCTGTTTTTT; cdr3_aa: CASSPGGWGGELFF
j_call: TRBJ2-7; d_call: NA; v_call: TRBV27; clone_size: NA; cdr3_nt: TGTGCCAGCAGCCTGGAGGGGGCGCAAGGCTACGAGCAGTACTTC; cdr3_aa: CASSLEGAQGYEQYF
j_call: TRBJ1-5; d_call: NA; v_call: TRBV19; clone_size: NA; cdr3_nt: TGTGCCAGTAGTATAAGGAGGGTCAATCAGCCCCAGCATTTT; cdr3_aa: CASSIRRVNQPQHF
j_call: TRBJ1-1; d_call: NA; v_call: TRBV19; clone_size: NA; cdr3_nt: TGTGCCAGTAGCCCAATCACCCAGGGGTCTCGTGAAGCTTTCTTT; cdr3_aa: CASSPITQGSREAFF
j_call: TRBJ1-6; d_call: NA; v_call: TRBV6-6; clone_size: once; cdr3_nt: TGTGCCAGCAGTTACTCGATCGATGTAGAACCCCTCCACTTT; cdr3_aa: CASSYSIDVEPLHF
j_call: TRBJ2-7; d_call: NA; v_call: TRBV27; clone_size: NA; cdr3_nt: TGTGCCAGCACTCCCTCGGGCGGGCAACTCTCCTACGAGCAGTACTTC; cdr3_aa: CASTPSGGQLSYEQYF
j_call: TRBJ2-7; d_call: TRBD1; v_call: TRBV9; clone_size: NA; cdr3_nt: TGTGCCAGCAGCGTCGGGACAGGAGGGGACTACGAGCAGTACTTC; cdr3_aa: CASSVGTGGDYEQYF
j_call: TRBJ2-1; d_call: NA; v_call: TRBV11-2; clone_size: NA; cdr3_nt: TGTGCCAGCAGCTTAGCGGCCAGGGAGGTCTGGGATGAGCAGTTCTTC; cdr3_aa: CASSLAAREVWDEQFF
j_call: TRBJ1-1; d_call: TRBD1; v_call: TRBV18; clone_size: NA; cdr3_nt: TGTGCCAGCTCACCAAAGACAGGGGGATGGAACACTGAAGCTTTCTTT; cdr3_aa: CASSPKTGGWNTEAFF
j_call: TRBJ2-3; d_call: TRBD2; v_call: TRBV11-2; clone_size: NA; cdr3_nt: TGTGCCAGCAGCACATGGACTAGCGACACAGATACGCAGTATTTT; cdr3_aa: CASSTWTSDTDTQYF
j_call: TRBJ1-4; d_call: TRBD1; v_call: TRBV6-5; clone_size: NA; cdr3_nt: TGTGCCAGCAGTTCCGGACAGGGGGCGTATGAAAAACTGTTTTTT; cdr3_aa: CASSSGQGAYEKLFF
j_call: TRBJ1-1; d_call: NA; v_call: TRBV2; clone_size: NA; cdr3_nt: TGTGCCAGCAGTGAAGGATCAAGGGGGAGGAACACTGAAGCTTTCTTT; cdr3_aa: CASSEGSRGRNTEAFF
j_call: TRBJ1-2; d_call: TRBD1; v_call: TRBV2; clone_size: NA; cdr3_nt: TGTGCCAGCAGTGTGGGACAGGGGAACTATGGCTACACCTTC; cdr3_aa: CASSVGQGNYGYTF
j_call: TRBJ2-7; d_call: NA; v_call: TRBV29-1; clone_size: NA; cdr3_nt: TGCAGCGTTTCATATCGAGGCAGGGGCTTCGAGCAGTACTTC; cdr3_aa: CSVSYRGRGFEQYF
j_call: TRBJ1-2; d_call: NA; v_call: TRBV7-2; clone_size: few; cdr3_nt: TGTGCCAGCAGCTTAGAACAGAACTATGGCTACACCTTC; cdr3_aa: CASSLEQNYGYTF
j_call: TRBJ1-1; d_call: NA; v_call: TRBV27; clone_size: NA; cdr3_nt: TGTGCCAGCAGTTCGAGACAGGCGGGGAACACTGAAGCTTTCTTT; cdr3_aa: CASSSRQAGNTEAFF
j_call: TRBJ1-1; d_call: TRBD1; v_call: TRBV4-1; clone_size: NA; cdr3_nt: TGCGCCAGCAGCCAGGCCCCCCCAGGGGGGAACACTGAAGCTTTCTTT; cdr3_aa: CASSQAPPGGNTEAFF
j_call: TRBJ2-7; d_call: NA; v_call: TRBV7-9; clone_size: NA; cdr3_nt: TGTGCCAGCAGCCTGACGCGAGGAGAGCAGTACTTC; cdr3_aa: CASSLTRGEQYF
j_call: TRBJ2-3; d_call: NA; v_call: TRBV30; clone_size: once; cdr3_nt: TGTGCCTGGAGTGTACTTTTGGTAGATACGCAGTATTTT; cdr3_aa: CAWSVLLVDTQYF
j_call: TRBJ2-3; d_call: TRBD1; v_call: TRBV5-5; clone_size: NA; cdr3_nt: TGTGCCAGCAGCAGGACAGGGTGGGGGGCAGATACGCAGTATTTT; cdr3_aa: CASSRTGWGADTQYF
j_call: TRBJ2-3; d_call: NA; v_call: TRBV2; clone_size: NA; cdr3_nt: TGTGCCAGCCGCAAGCCGCTCCCGTTGGATACGCAGTATTTT; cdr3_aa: CASRKPLPLDTQYF
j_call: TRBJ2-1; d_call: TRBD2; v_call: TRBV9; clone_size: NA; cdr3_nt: TGTGCCAGCAGCGTAGAGGCTAGCGGGATTGGTGAGCAGTTCTTC; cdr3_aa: CASSVEASGIGEQFF
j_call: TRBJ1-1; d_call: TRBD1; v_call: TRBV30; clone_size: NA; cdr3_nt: TGTGCCTGGAGTGTACCGGGACAGCCGGCGAACACTGAAGCTTTCTTT; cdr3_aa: CAWSVPGQPANTEAFF
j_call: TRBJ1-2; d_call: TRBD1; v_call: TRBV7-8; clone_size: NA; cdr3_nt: TGTGCCAGCAGCCCACACGAAAGGGGGCTGGATGGCTACACCTTC; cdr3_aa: CASSPHERGLDGYTF
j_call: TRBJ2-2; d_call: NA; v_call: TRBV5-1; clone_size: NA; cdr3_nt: TGCGCCAGCAGCTTGGGAGGGAGAACCAACACCGGGGAGCTGTTTTTT; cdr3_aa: CASSLGGRTNTGELFF
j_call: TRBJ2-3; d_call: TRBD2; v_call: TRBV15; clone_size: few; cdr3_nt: TGTGCCACCAGCCACGGGGCGGGGGGGAGCACAGATACGCAGTATTTT; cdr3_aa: CATSHGAGGSTDTQYF
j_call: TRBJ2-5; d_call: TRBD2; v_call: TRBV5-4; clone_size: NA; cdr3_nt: TGTGCCAGCAGCTCCGGACTAGCGGAAGAGACCCAGTACTTC; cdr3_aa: CASSSGLAEETQYF
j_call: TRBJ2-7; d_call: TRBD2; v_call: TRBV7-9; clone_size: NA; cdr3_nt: TGTGCCAGCAGTCCACCGACTAGCGGGACCCACGAGCAGTACTTC; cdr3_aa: CASSPPTSGTHEQYF
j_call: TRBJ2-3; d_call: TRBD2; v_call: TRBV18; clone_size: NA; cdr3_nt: TGTGCCAGCTCACCTTCTCTAGCGGGAGCCGGGACAGATACGCAGTATTTT; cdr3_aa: CASSPSLAGAGTDTQYF
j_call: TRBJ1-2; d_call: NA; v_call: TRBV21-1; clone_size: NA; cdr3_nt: TGTGCCAGCAGCATTTTTAGCGACAGGGACTATGGCTACACCTTC; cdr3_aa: CASSIFSDRDYGYTF
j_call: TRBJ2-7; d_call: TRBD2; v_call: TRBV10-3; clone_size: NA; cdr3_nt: TGTGCCATCAGTGAGCGGCGGGAGGGGGGCGAGCAGTACTTC; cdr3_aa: CAISERREGGEQYF
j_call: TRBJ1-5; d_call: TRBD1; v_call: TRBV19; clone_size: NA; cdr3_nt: TGTGCCAGTAGCAACCCGACAGGGGCGAACAATCAGCCCCAGCATTTT; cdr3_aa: CASSNPTGANNQPQHF
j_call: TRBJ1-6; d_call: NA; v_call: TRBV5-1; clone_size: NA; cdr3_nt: TGCGCCAGCAGCTGGGGGGACCCCAGGGATAATTCACCCCTCCACTTT; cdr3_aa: CASSWGDPRDNSPLHF
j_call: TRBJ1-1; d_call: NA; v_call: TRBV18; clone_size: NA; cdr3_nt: TGTGCCAGCTCACCGCACAGGGAAGGGGAAGCTTTCTTT; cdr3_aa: CASSPHREGEAFF
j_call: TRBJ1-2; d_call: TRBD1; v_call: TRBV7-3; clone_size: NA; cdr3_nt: TGTGCCAGCAGCTTAAAAGGGGGCGACAGCCCCACTACCTATGGCTACACCTTC; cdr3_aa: CASSLKGGDSPTTYGYTF
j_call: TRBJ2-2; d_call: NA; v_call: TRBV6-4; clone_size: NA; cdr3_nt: TGTGCCAGCAGTGACTCCGCCGGGTTCGCGAACACCGGGGAGCTGTTTTTT; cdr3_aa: CASSDSAGFANTGELFF
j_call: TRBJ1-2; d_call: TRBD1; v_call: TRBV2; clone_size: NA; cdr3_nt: TGTGCCAGCAGTGGCCAACAGGGGCGCTATGGCTACACCTTC; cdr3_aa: CASSGQQGRYGYTF
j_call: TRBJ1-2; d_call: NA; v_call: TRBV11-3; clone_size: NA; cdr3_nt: TGTGCCAGCAGCTTGAGCTCTAACTATGGCTACACCTTC; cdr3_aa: CASSLSSNYGYTF
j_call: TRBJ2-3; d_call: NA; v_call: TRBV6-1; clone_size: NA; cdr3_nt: TGTGCCAGCCCGGAGGGAGCAGCCGTGGGAGATACGCAGTATTTT; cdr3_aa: CASPEGAAVGDTQYF
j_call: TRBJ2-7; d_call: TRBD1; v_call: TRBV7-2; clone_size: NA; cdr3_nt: TGTGCCAGCAGCCCCGCCGGGACAGTGGTCTACGAGCAGTACTTC; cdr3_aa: CASSPAGTVVYEQYF
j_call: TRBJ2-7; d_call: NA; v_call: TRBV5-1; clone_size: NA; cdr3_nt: TGCGCCAGCAGCTTGGCCGCAGCGTATTTTCACGAGCAGTACTTC; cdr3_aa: CASSLAAAYFHEQYF
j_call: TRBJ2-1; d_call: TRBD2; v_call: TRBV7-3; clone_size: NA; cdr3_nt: TGTGCCAGCAGCACTAGCGGCGGGAGTAACGCTGAGCAGTTCTTC; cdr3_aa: CASSTSGGSNAEQFF
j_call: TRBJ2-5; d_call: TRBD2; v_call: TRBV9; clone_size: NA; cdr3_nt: TGTGCCAGCAGCGTAGATCTAGCGGGTAGGCAAGAGACCCAGTACTTC; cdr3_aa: CASSVDLAGRQETQYF
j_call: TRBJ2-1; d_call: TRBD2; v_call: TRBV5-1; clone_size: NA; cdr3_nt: TGCGCCAGCAGCTTAAGCGGGAGGAGATACAATGAGCAGTTCTTC; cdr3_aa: CASSLSGRRYNEQFF
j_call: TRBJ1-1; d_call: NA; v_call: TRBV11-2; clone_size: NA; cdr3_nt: TGTGCCAGCAGCTCCCCCGTGGGGGGGTATGAAGCTTTCTTT; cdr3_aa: CASSSPVGGYEAFF
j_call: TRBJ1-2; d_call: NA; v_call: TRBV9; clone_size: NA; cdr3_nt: TGTGCCAGCAGCGCCCGTGGGGGGGATGGCTACACCTTC; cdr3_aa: CASSARGGDGYTF